A selection of T cell receptor beta chains follows, all from one sample in a study of blood T cell repertoires in COVID-19. Only in-frame clones appear in the TCRdb table, and some are missing; sequencing was by immunoSEQ multiplex PCR. This table holds roughly 150,000 clones, roughly 88% found once. The sequenced material came from peripheral blood. These receptors originate from an elderly man with COVID-19, enrolled during active disease. Both conserved end residues are part of each CDR3. D genes are given only for firm matches. Clone sizes are given selectively: once, few, many, or a class where the clone is expanded.

TRBJ2-5	TRBV9	once	13	NA	CASSVDTQETQYF	TGTGCCAGCAGCGTAGACACCCAAGAGACCCAGTACTTC
TRBJ1-3	TRBV9	NA	14	NA	CASSVGSSGNTIYF	TGTGCCAGCAGCGTAGGGAGCTCTGGAAACACCATATATTTT
TRBJ1-2	TRBV28	NA	17	TRBD1	CASRLLGTGEGTYGYTF	TGTGCCAGCAGGCTTTTGGGGACAGGGGAGGGGACCTATGGCTACACCTTC
TRBJ2-1	TRBV7-2	NA	15	TRBD1	CASSLGRTGNNEQFF	TGTGCCAGCAGCTTAGGCAGGACAGGGAACAATGAGCAGTTCTTC
TRBJ1-6	TRBV11-2	once	14	NA	CASSLGAGGSPLHF	TGTGCCAGCAGCCTTGGGGCCGGGGGTTCACCCCTCCACTTT
TRBJ1-1	TRBV6-5	NA	15	TRBD1	CASSPDRGGVTEAFF	TGTGCCAGCAGCCCCGACAGGGGGGGAGTAACTGAAGCTTTCTTT
TRBJ2-1	TRBV7-2	NA	16	NA	CASSLGRGVSYNEQFF	TGTGCCAGCAGCTTAGGTCGCGGGGTGTCCTACAATGAGCAGTTCTTC
TRBJ1-2	TRBV29-1	NA	16	NA	CSVEDQTQGRLRGYTF	TGCAGCGTTGAAGATCAGACTCAGGGGCGTCTCCGTGGCTACACCTTC
TRBJ1-5	TRBV4-1	NA	15	TRBD1	CASSHATGVNQPQHF	TGCGCCAGCAGCCATGCGACAGGGGTCAATCAGCCCCAGCATTTT
TRBJ2-3	TRBV5-1	NA	12	NA	CASSLVRDTQYF	TGCGCCAGCAGCTTGGTGCGAGATACGCAGTATTTT
TRBJ1-2	TRBV5-1	few	13	TRBD1	CASSYDREQGYTF	TGCGCCAGCAGCTACGACAGGGAGCAGGGCTACACCTTC
TRBJ2-3	TRBV6-2/TRBV6-3	NA	13	NA	CASSFGRTDTQYF	TGTGCCAGCAGTTTTGGTCGGACAGATACGCAGTATTTT
TRBJ2-3	TRBV9	NA	16	TRBD1	CASSDITGDSTDTQYF	TGTGCCAGCAGCGATATCACAGGGGATTCCACAGATACGCAGTATTTT
TRBJ2-6	TRBV6-5	once	15	TRBD1	CATTGDPSGANVLTF	TGTGCCACGACAGGGGACCCGTCTGGGGCCAACGTCCTGACTTTC
TRBJ2-2	TRBV29-1	NA	13	NA	CSVGRDTTGELFF	TGCAGCGTTGGTAGGGACACCACCGGGGAGCTGTTTTTT
TRBJ1-1	TRBV6-2/TRBV6-3	few	11	TRBD1	CASSQGAEAFF	TGTGCCAGCAGCCAGGGGGCGGAAGCTTTCTTT
TRBJ1-2	TRBV7-9	NA	14	TRBD1	CASGAWDRARGYTF	TGTGCCAGCGGAGCCTGGGACAGGGCTCGCGGCTACACCTTC
TRBJ2-7	TRBV11-2	NA	12	NA	CASSPTVDEQYF	TGTGCCAGCAGCCCGACAGTCGACGAGCAGTACTTC
TRBJ1-2	TRBV2	NA	13	NA	CASSEVRFYGYTF	TGTGCCAGCAGTGAAGTCAGGTTTTATGGCTACACCTTC
TRBJ2-1	TRBV7-6	once	13	TRBD2	CASSQTSMGEQFF	TGTGCCAGCAGCCAGACTAGCATGGGTGAGCAGTTCTTC
TRBJ2-5	TRBV12-5	NA	14	TRBD1	CASGMGQFQETQYF	TGTGCTAGTGGTATGGGACAGTTCCAAGAGACCCAGTACTTC
TRBJ1-5	TRBV18	NA	13	TRBD1	CASSPGTGDPQHF	TGTGCCAGCTCACCAGGTACAGGGGACCCCCAGCATTTT
TRBJ1-2	TRBV6-1	NA	13	TRBD1	CASSDPNRGRYTF	TGTGCCAGCAGTGACCCTAACAGGGGTCGCTACACCTTC
TRBJ1-5	TRBV6-7	NA	14	TRBD1	CASSTGQTNQPQHF	TGTGCCAGCAGTACGGGACAGACCAATCAGCCCCAGCATTTT
TRBJ1-1	TRBV28	once	16	TRBD1	CASSLIRGPMDTEAFF	TGTGCCAGCAGTTTAATCAGGGGGCCAATGGACACTGAAGCTTTCTTT
TRBJ2-7	TRBV4-2	NA	16	TRBD2	CASSPGGAGGTDEQYF	TGTGCCAGCAGCCCCGGAGGGGCGGGGGGGACCGACGAGCAGTACTTC
TRBJ2-3	TRBV19	NA	17	TRBD2	CASSKPGLAGGTDTQYF	TGTGCCAGTAGTAAACCGGGACTAGCGGGGGGCACAGATACGCAGTATTTT
TRBJ1-1	TRBV18	NA	16	NA	CASSPWGGGLNTEAFF	TGTGCCAGCTCACCGTGGGGCGGGGGATTGAACACTGAAGCTTTCTTT
TRBJ2-5	TRBV6-1	NA	17	TRBD2	CASSDPLTSGVKETQYF	TGTGCCAGCAGTGACCCTCTGACTAGCGGGGTTAAAGAGACCCAGTACTTC
TRBJ2-2	TRBV6-2/TRBV6-3	once	16	TRBD1	CASSSWTGSNTGELFF	TGTGCCAGCAGTTCTTGGACAGGGTCGAACACCGGGGAGCTGTTTTTT
TRBJ2-1	TRBV11-2	NA	13	NA	CASSLTAEHEQFF	TGTGCCAGCAGCTTAACTGCGGAACATGAGCAGTTCTTC
TRBJ2-5	TRBV5-1	NA	14	NA	CASSSGDGQETQYF	TGCGCCAGCAGTTCAGGGGACGGTCAAGAGACCCAGTACTTC
TRBJ1-1	TRBV3-1/TRBV3-2	NA	13	NA	CASSQDWQTGAFF	TGTGCCAGCAGCCAAGATTGGCAGACCGGGGCTTTCTTT